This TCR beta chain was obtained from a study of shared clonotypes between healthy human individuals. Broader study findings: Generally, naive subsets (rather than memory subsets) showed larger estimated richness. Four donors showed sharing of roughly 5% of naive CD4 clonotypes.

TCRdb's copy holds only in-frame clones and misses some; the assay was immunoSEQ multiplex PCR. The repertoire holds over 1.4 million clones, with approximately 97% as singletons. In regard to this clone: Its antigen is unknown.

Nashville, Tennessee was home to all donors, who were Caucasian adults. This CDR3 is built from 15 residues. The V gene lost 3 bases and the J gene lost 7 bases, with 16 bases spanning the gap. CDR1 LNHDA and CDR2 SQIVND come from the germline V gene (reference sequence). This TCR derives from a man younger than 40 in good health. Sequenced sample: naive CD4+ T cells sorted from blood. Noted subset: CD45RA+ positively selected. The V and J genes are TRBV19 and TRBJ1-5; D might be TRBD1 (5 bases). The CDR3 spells CASSIRQGGQQPQHF. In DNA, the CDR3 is TGTGCCAGTAGTATTCGGCAGGGTGGGCAGCAGCCCCAGCATTTT.